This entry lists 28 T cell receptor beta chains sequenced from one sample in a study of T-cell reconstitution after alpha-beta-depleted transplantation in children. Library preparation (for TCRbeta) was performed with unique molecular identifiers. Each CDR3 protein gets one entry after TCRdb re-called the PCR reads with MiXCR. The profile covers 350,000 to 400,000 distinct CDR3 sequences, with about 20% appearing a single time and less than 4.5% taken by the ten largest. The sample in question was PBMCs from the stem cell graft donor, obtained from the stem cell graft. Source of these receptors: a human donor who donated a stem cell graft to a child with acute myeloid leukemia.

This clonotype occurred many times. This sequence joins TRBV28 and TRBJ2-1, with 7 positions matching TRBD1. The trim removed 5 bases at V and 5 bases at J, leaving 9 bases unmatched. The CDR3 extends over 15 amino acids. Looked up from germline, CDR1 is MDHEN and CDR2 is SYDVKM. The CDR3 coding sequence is TGTGCCAGCAGTACTCCCGGGACAGCACACAATGAGCAGTTCTTC. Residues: CASSTPGTAHNEQFF.

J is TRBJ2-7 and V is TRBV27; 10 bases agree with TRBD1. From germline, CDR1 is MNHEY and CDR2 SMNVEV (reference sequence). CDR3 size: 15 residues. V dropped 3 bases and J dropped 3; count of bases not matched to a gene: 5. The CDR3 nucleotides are TGTGCCAGCAGTTTCCCGGGGGACAGGGGCTACGAGCAGTACTTC. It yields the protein CASSFPGDRGYEQYF.

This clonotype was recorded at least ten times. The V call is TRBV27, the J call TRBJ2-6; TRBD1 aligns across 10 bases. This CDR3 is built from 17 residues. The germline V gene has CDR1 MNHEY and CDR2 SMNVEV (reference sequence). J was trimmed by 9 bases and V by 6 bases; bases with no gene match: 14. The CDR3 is CASSNTLGTGVVNVLTF. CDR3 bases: TGTGCCAGCAGCAACACCCTAGGGACAGGGGTGGTCAACGTCCTGACTTTC.

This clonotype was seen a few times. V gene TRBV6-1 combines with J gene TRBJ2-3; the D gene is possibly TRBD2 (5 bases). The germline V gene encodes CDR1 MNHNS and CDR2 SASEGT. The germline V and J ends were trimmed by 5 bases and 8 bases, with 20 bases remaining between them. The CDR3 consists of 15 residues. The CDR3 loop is CASSPGWVAGGTQYF. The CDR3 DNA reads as TGTGCCAGCAGTCCGGGGTGGGTAGCTGGTGGTACGCAGTATTTT.

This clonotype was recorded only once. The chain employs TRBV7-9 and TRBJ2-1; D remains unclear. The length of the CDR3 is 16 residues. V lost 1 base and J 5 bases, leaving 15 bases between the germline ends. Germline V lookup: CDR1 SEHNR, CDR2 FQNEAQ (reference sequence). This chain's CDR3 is CASSLGTQYPNNEQFF. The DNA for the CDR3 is TGTGCCAGCAGCTTAGGAACACAGTACCCTAACAATGAGCAGTTCTTC.

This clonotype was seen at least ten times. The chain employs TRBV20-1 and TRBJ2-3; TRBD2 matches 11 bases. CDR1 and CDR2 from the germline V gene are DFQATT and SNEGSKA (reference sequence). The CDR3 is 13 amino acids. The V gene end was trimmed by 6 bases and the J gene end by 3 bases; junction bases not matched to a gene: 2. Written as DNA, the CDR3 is TGCAGTGCCAGACTAGCGGGAACAGATACGCAGTATTTT. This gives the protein CSARLAGTDTQYF.

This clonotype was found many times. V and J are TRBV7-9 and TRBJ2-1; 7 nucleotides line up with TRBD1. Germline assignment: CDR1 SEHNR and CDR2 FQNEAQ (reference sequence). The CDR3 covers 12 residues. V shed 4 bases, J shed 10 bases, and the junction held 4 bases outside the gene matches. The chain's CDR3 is CASSSTGEEQFF. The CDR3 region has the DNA TGTGCCAGCAGCTCAACAGGGGAGGAGCAGTTCTTC.

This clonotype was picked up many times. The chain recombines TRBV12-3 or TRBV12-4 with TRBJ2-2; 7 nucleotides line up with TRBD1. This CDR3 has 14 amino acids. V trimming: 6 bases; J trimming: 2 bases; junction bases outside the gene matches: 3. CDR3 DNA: TGTGCCAGCAGGACAGGGCGTAACACCGGGGAGCTGTTTTTT. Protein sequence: CASRTGRNTGELFF.

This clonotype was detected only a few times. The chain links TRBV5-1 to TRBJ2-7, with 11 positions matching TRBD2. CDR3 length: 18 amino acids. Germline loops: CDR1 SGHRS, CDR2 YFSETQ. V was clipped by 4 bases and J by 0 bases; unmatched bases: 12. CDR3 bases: TGCGCCAGCAGCGTTAGGACTAGCGGGCGGGGAAGCTCCTACGAGCAGTACTTC. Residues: CASSVRTSGRGSSYEQYF.

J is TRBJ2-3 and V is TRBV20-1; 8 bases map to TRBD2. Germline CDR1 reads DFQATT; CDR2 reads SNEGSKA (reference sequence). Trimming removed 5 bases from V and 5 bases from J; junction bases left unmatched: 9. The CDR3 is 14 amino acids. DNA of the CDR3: TGCAGTGCTCACCGCGGCGGGGGGCAAGATACGCAGTATTTT. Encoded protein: CSAHRGGGQDTQYF.

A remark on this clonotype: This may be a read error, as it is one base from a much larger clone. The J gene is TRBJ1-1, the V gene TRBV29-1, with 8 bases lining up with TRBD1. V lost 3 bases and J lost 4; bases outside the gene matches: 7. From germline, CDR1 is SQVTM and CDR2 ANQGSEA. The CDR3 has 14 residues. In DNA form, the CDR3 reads TGCAGCGTTGATAGGCAGGGGGCTGGCACTGAAGCTTTCTTT. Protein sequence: CSVDRQGAGTEAFF.

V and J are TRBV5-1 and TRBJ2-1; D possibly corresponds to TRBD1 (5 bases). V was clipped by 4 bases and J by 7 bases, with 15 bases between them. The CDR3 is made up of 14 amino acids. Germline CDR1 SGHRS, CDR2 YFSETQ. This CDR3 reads CASSVRQSANEQFF. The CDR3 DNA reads TGCGCCAGCAGCGTGAGACAGAGTGCGAATGAGCAGTTCTTC.

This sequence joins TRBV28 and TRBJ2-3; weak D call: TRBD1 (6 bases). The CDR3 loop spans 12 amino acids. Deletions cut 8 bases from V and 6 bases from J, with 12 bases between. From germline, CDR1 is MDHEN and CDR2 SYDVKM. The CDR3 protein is CASATGMDTQYF. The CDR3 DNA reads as TGTGCCAGCGCAACAGGGATGGATACGCAGTATTTT.

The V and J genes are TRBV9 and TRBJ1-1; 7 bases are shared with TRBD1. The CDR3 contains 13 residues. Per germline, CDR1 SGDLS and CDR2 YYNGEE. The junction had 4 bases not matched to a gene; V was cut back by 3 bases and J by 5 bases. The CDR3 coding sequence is TGTGCCAGCAGCGGACAGGGAAGGACTGAAGCTTTCTTT. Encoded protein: CASSGQGRTEAFF.

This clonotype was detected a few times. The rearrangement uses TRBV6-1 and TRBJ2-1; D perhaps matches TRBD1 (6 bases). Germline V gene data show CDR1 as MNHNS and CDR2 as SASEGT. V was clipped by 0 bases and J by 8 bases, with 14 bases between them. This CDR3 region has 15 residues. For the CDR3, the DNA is TGTGCCAGCAGTGAAGCGGGGGCAGGTCGCCATGAGCAGTTCTTC. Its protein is CASSEAGAGRHEQFF.

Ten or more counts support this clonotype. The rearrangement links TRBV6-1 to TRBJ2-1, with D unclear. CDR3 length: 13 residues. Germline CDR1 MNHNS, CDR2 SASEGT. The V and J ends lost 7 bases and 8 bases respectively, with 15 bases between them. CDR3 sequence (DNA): TGTGCCAGCACCAGGCAGCTTAAGGATGAGCAGTTCTTC. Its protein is CASTRQLKDEQFF.

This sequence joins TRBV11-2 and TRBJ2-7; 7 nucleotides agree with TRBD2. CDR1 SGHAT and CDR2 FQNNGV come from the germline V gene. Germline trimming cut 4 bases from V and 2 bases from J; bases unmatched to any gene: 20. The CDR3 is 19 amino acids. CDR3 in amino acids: CASSSPERFGGGAAYEQYF. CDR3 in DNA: TGTGCCAGCAGCTCCCCAGAGCGGTTTGGGGGAGGGGCCGCCTACGAGCAGTACTTC.

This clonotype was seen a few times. CDR3 sequence (DNA): TGCAGCGTTGTAGTACTAGCGGTCTACAATGAGCAGTTCTTC. Protein: CSVVVLAVYNEQFF. This chain uses TRBV29-1 with TRBJ2-1, with 8 bases matching TRBD2. Per germline, CDR1 SQVTM and CDR2 ANQGSEA. The junction had 5 bases not matched to a gene; V was cut back by 4 bases and J by 3 bases. CDR3 length: 14 residues.

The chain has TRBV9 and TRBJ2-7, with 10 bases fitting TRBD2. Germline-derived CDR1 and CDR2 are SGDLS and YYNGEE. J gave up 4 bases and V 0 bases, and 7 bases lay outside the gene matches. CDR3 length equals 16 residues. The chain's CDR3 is CASSVGSGRALYEQYF. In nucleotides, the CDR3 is TGTGCCAGCAGCGTAGGCAGCGGGAGGGCCTTGTACGAGCAGTACTTC. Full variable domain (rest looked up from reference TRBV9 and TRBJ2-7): DSGVTQTPKHLITATGQRVTLRCSPRSGDLSVYWYQQSLDQGLQFLIQYYNGEERAKGNILERFSAQQFPDLHSELNLSSLELGDSALYFCASSVGSGRALYEQYFGPGTRLTVT.

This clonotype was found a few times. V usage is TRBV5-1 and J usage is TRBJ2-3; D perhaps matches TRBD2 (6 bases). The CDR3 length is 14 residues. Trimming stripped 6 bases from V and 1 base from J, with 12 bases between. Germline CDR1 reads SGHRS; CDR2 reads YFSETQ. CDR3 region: CASKEGGGTDTQYF. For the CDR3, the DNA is TGCGCCAGCAAGGAGGGCGGGGGCACAGATACGCAGTATTTT.

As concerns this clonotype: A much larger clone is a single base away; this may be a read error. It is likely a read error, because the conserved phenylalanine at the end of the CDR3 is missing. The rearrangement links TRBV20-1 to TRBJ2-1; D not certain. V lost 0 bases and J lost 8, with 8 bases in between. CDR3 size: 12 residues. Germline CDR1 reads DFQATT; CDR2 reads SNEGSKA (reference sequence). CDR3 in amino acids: CSARDLSHEQFY. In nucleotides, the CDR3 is TGCAGTGCTAGAGATCTTAGCCATGAGCAGTTCTAC.

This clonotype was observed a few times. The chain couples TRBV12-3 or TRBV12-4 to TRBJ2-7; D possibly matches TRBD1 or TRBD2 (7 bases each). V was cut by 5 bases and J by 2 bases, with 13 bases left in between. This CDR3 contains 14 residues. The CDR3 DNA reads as TGTGCCAGCAGTAGCAGGGGGGGAACCTACGAGCAGTACTTC. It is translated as CASSSRGGTYEQYF.

CDR3 DNA sequence: TGTGCCAGCAGCCTAACAGGGGACTATCAGCCCCAGCATTTT. Encoded protein: CASSLTGDYQPQHF. The V gene is TRBV5-6, the J gene TRBJ1-5, with 7 bases that match TRBD1. J lost 5 bases, V lost 4 bases, and 6 bases had no gene match. CDR1 and CDR2 (germline): SGHDT, YYEEEE. The CDR3 contains 14 residues.

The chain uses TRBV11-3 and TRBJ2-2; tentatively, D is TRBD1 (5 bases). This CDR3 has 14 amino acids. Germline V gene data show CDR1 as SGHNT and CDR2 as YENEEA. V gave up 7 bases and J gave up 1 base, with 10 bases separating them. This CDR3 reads CASTPTVNTGELFF. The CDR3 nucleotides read TGTGCCAGCACCCCGACAGTGAACACCGGGGAGCTGTTTTTT.

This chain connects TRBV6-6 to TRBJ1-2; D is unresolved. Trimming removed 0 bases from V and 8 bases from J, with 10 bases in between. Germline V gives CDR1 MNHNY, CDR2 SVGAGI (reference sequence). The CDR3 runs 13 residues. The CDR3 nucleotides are TGTGCCAGCAGTTACTCCCCCGGGGAAGGCTACACCTTC. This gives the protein CASSYSPGEGYTF.

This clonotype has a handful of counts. The CDR3 bases are TGCGCCAGCAGCTTGGTGGGGCAGGCGAACACTGAAGCTTTCTTT. This gives the protein CASSLVGQANTEAFF. This chain connects TRBV5-1 to TRBJ1-1; perhaps TRBD1 as D (5 bases). The CDR3 runs to 15 residues. CDR1 and CDR2 from the germline V gene are SGHRS and YFSETQ. V was trimmed by 0 bases and J by 1 base, leaving 10 bases between them.

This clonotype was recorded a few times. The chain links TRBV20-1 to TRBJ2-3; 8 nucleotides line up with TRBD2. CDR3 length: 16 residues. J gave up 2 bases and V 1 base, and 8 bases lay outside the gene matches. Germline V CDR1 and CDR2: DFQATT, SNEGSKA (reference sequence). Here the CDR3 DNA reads TGCAGTGCTAGAGTAAATAGCGGGGCGTCCACAGATACGCAGTATTTT. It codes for CSARVNSGASTDTQYF.

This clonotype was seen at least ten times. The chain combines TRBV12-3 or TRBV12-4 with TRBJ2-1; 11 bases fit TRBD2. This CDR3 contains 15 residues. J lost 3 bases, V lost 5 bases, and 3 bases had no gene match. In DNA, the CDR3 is TGTGCCAGCAGTGCGGGACTAGCGGACTACAATGAGCAGTTCTTC. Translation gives CASSAGLADYNEQFF.